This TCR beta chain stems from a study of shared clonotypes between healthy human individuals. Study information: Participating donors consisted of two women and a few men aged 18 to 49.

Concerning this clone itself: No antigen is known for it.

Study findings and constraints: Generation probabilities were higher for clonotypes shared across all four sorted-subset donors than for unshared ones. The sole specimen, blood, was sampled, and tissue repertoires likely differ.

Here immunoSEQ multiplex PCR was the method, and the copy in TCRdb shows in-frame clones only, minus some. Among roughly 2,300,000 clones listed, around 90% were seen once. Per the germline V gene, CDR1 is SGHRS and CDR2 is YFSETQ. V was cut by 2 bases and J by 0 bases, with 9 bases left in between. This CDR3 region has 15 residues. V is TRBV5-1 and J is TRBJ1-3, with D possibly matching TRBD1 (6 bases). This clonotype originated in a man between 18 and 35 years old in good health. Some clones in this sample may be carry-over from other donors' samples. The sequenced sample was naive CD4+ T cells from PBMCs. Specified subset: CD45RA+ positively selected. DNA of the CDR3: TGCGCCAGCAGCTTCAACAGGGACTCTGGAAACACCATATATTTT. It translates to CASSFNRDSGNTIYF.